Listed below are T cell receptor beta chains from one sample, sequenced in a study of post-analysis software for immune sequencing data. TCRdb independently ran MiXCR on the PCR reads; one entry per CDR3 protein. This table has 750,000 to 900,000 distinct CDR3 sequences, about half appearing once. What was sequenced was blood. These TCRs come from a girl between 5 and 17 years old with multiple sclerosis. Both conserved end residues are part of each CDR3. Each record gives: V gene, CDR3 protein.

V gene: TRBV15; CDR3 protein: CATQANLNYGYTF
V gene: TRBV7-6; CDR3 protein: CASSVTSGRGYEQYF
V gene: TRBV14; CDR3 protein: CASSQGGLLDEQFF
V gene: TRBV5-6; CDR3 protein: CASSPGLAGALGETQYF
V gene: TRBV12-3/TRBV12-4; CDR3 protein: CASSRDFNEQFF
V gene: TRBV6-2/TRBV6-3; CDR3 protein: CAGSLGQGAYEQYF
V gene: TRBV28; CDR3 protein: CATRGTGTYEQYF
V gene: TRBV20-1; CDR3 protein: CSATGQGEIQETQYF
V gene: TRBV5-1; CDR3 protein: CASSSTSGNTGELFF
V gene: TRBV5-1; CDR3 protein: CASSLSGKNTGELFF
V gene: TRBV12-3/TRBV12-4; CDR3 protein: CASRLTGENSPLHF
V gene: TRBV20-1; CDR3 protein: CSARGPGGSYEQYF
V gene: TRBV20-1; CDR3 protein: CSVVRSGDEQFF
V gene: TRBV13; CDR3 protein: CASSQTGTGVYGYTF
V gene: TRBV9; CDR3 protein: CASSVGDGGNTIYF
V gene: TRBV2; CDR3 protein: CASRVWTGNTEAFF
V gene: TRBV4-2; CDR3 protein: CASSQVGRDWNEQYF
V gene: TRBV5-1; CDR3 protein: CASTEEGLAGVGDTQYF
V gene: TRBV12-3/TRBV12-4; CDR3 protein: CASSTGTVGETQYF
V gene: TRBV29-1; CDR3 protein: CSVVREGADTQYF
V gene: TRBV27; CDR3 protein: CASSLSSPAEQYF
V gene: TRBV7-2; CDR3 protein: CASSLMGGLSYNEQFF
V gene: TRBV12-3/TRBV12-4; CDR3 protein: CASSTLTAGEQFF
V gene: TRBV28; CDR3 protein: CASRLTGGNSPLHF
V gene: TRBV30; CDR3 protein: CAWSRRVTEAFF
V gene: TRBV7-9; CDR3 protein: CASSFGGGYNEQFF
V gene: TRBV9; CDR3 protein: CASSARTGTSGANVLTF
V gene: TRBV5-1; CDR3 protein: CASSLQELAEETQYF
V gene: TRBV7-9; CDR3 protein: CASSLSSWRGAFF
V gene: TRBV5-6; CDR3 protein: CASSLSGGFRDTEAFF
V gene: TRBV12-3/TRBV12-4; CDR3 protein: CASSLGSGLGGYTF
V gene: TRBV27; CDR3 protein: CASSRTGYSSSYEQYF
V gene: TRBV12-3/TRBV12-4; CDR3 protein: CASSPGLRVAEAFF
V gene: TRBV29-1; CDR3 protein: CSVEDGIEQFF
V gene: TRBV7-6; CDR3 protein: CASKGRGHTEAFF
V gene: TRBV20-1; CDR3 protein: CSAKASGGSYEQYF
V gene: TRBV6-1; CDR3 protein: CASSPGTSGRGGQGTQYF
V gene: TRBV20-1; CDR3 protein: CSAEGQAYNEQFF
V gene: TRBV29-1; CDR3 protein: CSVLRQGAFWSYEQYF
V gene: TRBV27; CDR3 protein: CASSASRSYEQYF
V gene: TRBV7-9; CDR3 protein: CASSSSGYSGETQYF